The next 3 T cell receptor beta chains were all read from a single sample in a study of shared clonotypes between healthy human individuals (dated by TCRdb to the early 2020s). The library was built by means of the immunoSEQ multiplex PCR assay. TCRdb provides this immuneACCESS table in a form limited to in-frame rearrangements. Some clones are lacking; in checked studies, under half of them reflect an unresolved V gene, and why the rest are absent is not known. This sample is represented by 2 million to 2.5 million clones; more than 80% of them were singletons. The top ten clonotypes cover under 0.45% of the sample. The specimen sequenced was naive CD4+ T cells from PBMCs. What this sample's cell subset or site label stands for: CD45RA+ positively selected. The receptors shown here come from a man aged 18 to 30 in good health. Some clones in this sample may be carry-over from other donors' samples.

The J gene is TRBJ1-2, the V gene TRBV11-2; a weak D match, TRBD1 (6 bases). Per the germline V gene, CDR1 is SGHAT and CDR2 is FQNNGV. This CDR3 spans 15 amino acids. The germline V and J ends were trimmed by 5 bases and 4 bases, with 17 bases remaining between them. CDR3: CASSPIRTDPYGYTF. The CDR3, as DNA: TGTGCCAGCAGCCCAATTAGGACAGACCCCTATGGCTACACCTTC.

The chain uses TRBV15 and TRBJ2-5; D is unclear. V lost 8 bases, J lost 1 base, and 11 bases lay in between. The CDR3 spans 13 residues. CDR1 is LNHNV and CDR2 is YYDKDF in the germline V gene (reference sequence). The CDR3 loop is CATRKRPQETQYF. CDR3 nucleotides: TGTGCCACCCGGAAGAGGCCCCAAGAGACCCAGTACTTC.

The rearrangement uses TRBV10-2 and TRBJ2-1, with 8 bases identical to TRBD2. CDR1 and CDR2 (germline): WSHSY, SAAADI. With 1 base clipped from V and 3 bases from J, the junction kept 5 bases outside the gene matches. CDR3 length: 16 residues. Written as DNA, the CDR3 is TGCGCCAGCAGTGAGTGGGGTAGCGGGATCTACAATGAGCAGTTCTTC. Protein: CASSEWGSGIYNEQFF.